A single sample is the source of the 9 T cell receptor beta chains below, sequenced in a study of response to subunit inactivated influenza vaccine. Each CDR3 protein is one row after TCRdb ran MiXCR on the RT-PCR reads. This repertoire shows more than 600,000 distinct CDR3 sequences, about 18% found once; its top ten account for roughly a tenth. The sequences come from PBMCs from blood, collected about 5 days after vaccination. These receptors were taken from a man aged 45-60 years who received an inactivated influenza vaccine.

This clonotype has a handful of counts. The chain combines TRBV27 with TRBJ2-2; D not resolved. The germline V and J ends were trimmed by 2 bases and 0 bases, with 10 bases remaining between them. CDR3 length: 16 amino acids. Germline V CDR1 and CDR2: MNHEY, SMNVEV (reference sequence). The CDR3 loop reads CASSLGQFANTGELFF. As DNA, the CDR3 is TGTGCCAGCAGTTTAGGGCAGTTCGCGAACACCGGGGAGCTGTTTTTT.

This clonotype has just a few counts. The J gene is TRBJ2-7, the V gene TRBV20-1; TRBD1 is a possible D gene (6 bases). V was clipped by 2 bases and J by 9 bases, with 17 bases between them. CDR1 and CDR2 from the germline V gene are DFQATT and SNEGSKA (reference sequence). The CDR3 runs 13 residues. CDR3 loop: CSARRTVATGQYF. The DNA of the CDR3 is TGCAGTGCTAGACGGACAGTCGCTACAGGGCAGTACTTC.

The J gene is TRBJ1-2, the V gene TRBV19, with a weak D call TRBD1 (5 bases). This CDR3 region has 13 residues. The V gene lost 5 bases and the J gene lost 3 bases, with 10 bases spanning the gap. Germline V gene sequence: CDR1 LNHDA, CDR2 SQIVND (reference sequence). The CDR3 is CASSLRDYYGYTF. In DNA form, the CDR3 reads TGTGCCAGTAGTCTACGGGACTACTATGGCTACACCTTC.

This clonotype was detected only a few times. This sequence joins TRBV6-5 and TRBJ2-3; 11 nucleotides agree with TRBD2. CDR1 and CDR2 from the germline V gene are MNHEY and SVGAGI. The V and J ends lost 3 bases and 14 bases, in that order; junction bases with no gene match: 7. The CDR3 is 13 amino acids. The CDR3 nucleotides read TGTGCCAGCAGTTATGCTACTAGCGGGAGAAGGTATTTT. Translated: CASSYATSGRRYF.

V gene TRBV6-1 combines with J gene TRBJ1-5; a possible D gene is TRBD1 (6 bases). Germline V CDR1 and CDR2: MNHNS, SASEGT. Trimming left V 6 bases short and J 7 bases short, with 16 bases between. The CDR3 spans 14 residues. CDR3 loop: CASSPYRVEQPQHF. The CDR3 coding sequence is TGTGCCAGCAGCCCCTACAGGGTTGAACAGCCCCAGCATTTT.

This clonotype was seen ten or more times. This chain uses TRBV20-1 with TRBJ1-5; D gene ambiguous. The V end was cut by 3 bases, the J end by 3 bases, with 9 bases between. This CDR3 contains 13 residues. Germline V CDR1 and CDR2: DFQATT, SNEGSKA (reference sequence). The CDR3 reads CSASGQSNQPQHF. For the CDR3, the DNA is TGCAGTGCTAGTGGGCAGTCCAATCAGCCCCAGCATTTT.

This clonotype was seen a handful of times. The CDR3 bases are TGCGCCAGCAGCCAAGATAACGGAAATCAGCCCCAGCATTTT. This codes for CASSQDNGNQPQHF. The chain combines TRBV4-3 with TRBJ1-5; the D is unclear. With 0 bases removed from V and 4 bases from J, the gap between germline ends came to 7 bases. The CDR3 sequence is 14 residues long. Looked up from germline, CDR1 is LGHNA and CDR2 is YSLEER.

This clonotype showed up just a few times. The genes are TRBV5-1 and TRBJ2-7, with D tentatively TRBD1 (5 bases). The V end lost 0 bases, the J end lost 0 bases, and 16 bases lay between the germline ends. Germline V gene data show CDR1 as SGHRS and CDR2 as YFSETQ. The CDR3 runs to 17 residues. DNA of the CDR3: TGCGCCAGCAGCTTGGTTCAGGGCTCCTTGAGCTCCTACGAGCAGTACTTC. This codes for CASSLVQGSLSSYEQYF.

The genes are TRBV20-1 and TRBJ1-2; maybe TRBD1 (6 bases). CDR1 and CDR2 (germline): DFQATT, SNEGSKA (reference sequence). Trimming pared 6 bases from V and 2 bases from J, leaving 13 bases between. The CDR3 is 13 amino acids. In nucleotides, the CDR3 is TGCAGTGCCAAGAAGGGGGTGAACTATGGCTACACCTTC. Protein sequence: CSAKKGVNYGYTF.